This TCR beta chain is from a study of shared clonotypes between healthy human individuals. Across the study: There were three CD4 naive, three CD4 memory, two CD8 naive and one CD8 memory plates per donor.

Study results and limitations: Researchers sampled only blood; tissue repertoires likely differ.

The split of CD4+ cells yielded CD45RA+ naive and CD45RA-negative memory subsets. This CDR3 region has 15 residues. Germline CDR1 SGHRS, CDR2 YFSETQ. Trimming removed 0 bases at V and 5 bases at J, with 9 bases between. Turning to this clone: Its antigen is not known.

Data came from immunoSEQ multiplex PCR; TCRdb stores just in-frame clones and leaves some out. The sample has more than 400,000 clones, 95% to 96% seen once; the top ten hold about 0.06%. The sample taken for sequencing was naive CD4+ T cells sorted from blood. Indicated subset: CD45RA+ positively selected. The origin of this receptor is a woman under 40 in good health. V usage is TRBV5-1 and J usage is TRBJ2-6, with D unresolved. The CDR3 DNA sequence: TGCGCCAGCAGCTTGGACAGCCCTAGGGCCAACGTCCTGACTTTC. Its protein is CASSLDSPRANVLTF.